The rows below give T cell receptor beta chains drawn from one sample of a study of T cells after yellow fever vaccination. TCRdb redid the calling of the 5' RACE reads with MiXCR, one entry per CDR3 protein. The table has hundreds of thousands of distinct CDR3 sequences, over 8% seen once. The sequences come from PBMCs, collected on the day of the first yellow fever vaccination. The receptors stem from a man between 18 and 29 years old who received the YFV17D yellow fever vaccine. Each CDR3 is given with its conserved first and last residue. A D gene is named only where the DNA matches it firmly. Not every row has a clone size; where given, it reads once, few, many or a size class.

D gene: .; V gene: TRBV6-1; clone size: few; J gene: TRBJ1-1; CDR3 DNA: TGTGCCAGCGGATGGTGGGGGCTGGGGAACACTGAAGCTTTCTTT; CDR3 protein: CASGWWGLGNTEAFF
D gene: .; V gene: TRBV12-3/TRBV12-4; clone size: few; J gene: TRBJ1-1; CDR3 DNA: TGTGCCAGCAGGATGGGGGATCGGGGTGAAGCTTTCTTT; CDR3 protein: CASRMGDRGEAFF
D gene: .; V gene: TRBV5-1; clone size: .; J gene: TRBJ2-5; CDR3 DNA: TGCGCCAGCAGCGCTGGACTCCGGGTCGAGGAGACCCAGTACTTC; CDR3 protein: CASSAGLRVEETQYF
D gene: .; V gene: TRBV7-7; clone size: few; J gene: TRBJ1-6; CDR3 DNA: TGTGCTAGCAGCTTACATCCAAATTCACCCCTCCACTTT; CDR3 protein: CASSLHPNSPLHF
D gene: .; V gene: TRBV7-2; clone size: many; J gene: TRBJ2-7; CDR3 DNA: TGTGCCAGCAGCTTAGCAGGTTATTCCTACGAGCAGTACTTC; CDR3 protein: CASSLAGYSYEQYF
D gene: .; V gene: TRBV3-1; clone size: many; J gene: TRBJ2-2; CDR3 DNA: TGTGCCAGCAGCCAGACCAGGATCACCGGGGAGCTGTTTTTT; CDR3 protein: CASSQTRITGELFF
D gene: .; V gene: TRBV6-6; clone size: .; J gene: TRBJ1-4; CDR3 DNA: TGTGCCAGCAGAGAGGAGAGTGGGCGGACCAGGTTTTTT; CDR3 protein: CASREESGRTRFF
D gene: .; V gene: TRBV28; clone size: few; J gene: TRBJ1-6; CDR3 DNA: TGTGCCAGCAGCCCGGCGGGGGTTGGCGGAAATTCACCCCTCCACTTT; CDR3 protein: CASSPAGVGGNSPLHF
D gene: TRBD1; V gene: TRBV4-3; clone size: few; J gene: TRBJ1-6; CDR3 DNA: TGCGCCAGCAGCCAAAATGGAGGACAGGGGGTTAATTCACCCCTCCACTTT; CDR3 protein: CASSQNGGQGVNSPLHF
D gene: .; V gene: TRBV6-2/TRBV6-3; clone size: few; J gene: TRBJ2-3; CDR3 DNA: TGTGCCAGCAGTTACGGTAGAACGCAGTATTTT; CDR3 protein: CASSYGRTQYF
D gene: TRBD1; V gene: TRBV5-5; clone size: .; J gene: TRBJ2-5; CDR3 DNA: TGTGCCAGCAGCTTGGCCGGGACAGGGGCAGAGACCCAGTACTTC; CDR3 protein: CASSLAGTGAETQYF
D gene: .; V gene: TRBV5-4; clone size: .; J gene: TRBJ1-4; CDR3 DNA: TGTGCCAGCAGCCATTCCGGGACCGGGATTGAAAAACTGTTTTTT; CDR3 protein: CASSHSGTGIEKLFF
D gene: .; V gene: TRBV18; clone size: few; J gene: TRBJ1-4; CDR3 DNA: TGTGCCAGCTCTTCGGGATTACCGGGGGAAAAACTGTTTTTT; CDR3 protein: CASSSGLPGEKLFF
D gene: .; V gene: TRBV11-2; clone size: .; J gene: TRBJ2-7; CDR3 DNA: .; CDR3 protein: CASSLGFGSGYEQYF
D gene: .; V gene: TRBV19; clone size: few; J gene: TRBJ1-5; CDR3 DNA: TGTGCCAGTAGTACCACAGGGTTAAGCAATCAGCCCCAGCATTTT; CDR3 protein: CASSTTGLSNQPQHF
D gene: TRBD1; V gene: TRBV5-1; clone size: many; J gene: TRBJ2-1; CDR3 DNA: TGCGCCAGCAGCTTGGCCGGGACAGCTGACAATGAGCAGTTCTTC; CDR3 protein: CASSLAGTADNEQFF
D gene: .; V gene: TRBV28; clone size: .; J gene: TRBJ1-2; CDR3 DNA: TGTGCCAGCAGGCCTTCTGTGTTACCTAATCCGTATGGCTACACCTTC; CDR3 protein: CASRPSVLPNPYGYTF
D gene: TRBD2; V gene: TRBV5-4; clone size: .; J gene: TRBJ2-3; CDR3 DNA: TGTGCCAGCAGTGAGGACCGGACTAGCGGGGGGGCGAATACGCAGTATTTT; CDR3 protein: CASSEDRTSGGANTQYF
D gene: TRBD1; V gene: TRBV4-3; clone size: many; J gene: TRBJ2-3; CDR3 DNA: TGCGCCAGCAGCCAAGGGGTAGGGTGGGACAGCCGCACAGATACGCAGTATTTT; CDR3 protein: CASSQGVGWDSRTDTQYF
D gene: .; V gene: TRBV10-3; clone size: .; J gene: TRBJ2-2; CDR3 DNA: TGTGCCATCAGTCAGGGTAATGGGGAGCTGTTTTTT; CDR3 protein: CAISQGNGELFF
D gene: .; V gene: TRBV3-1; clone size: many; J gene: TRBJ2-5; CDR3 DNA: TGTGCCAGCAGCCAAGGGGTTGGAGAGACCCAGTACTTC; CDR3 protein: CASSQGVGETQYF
D gene: .; V gene: TRBV11-2; clone size: few; J gene: TRBJ1-4; CDR3 DNA: TGTGCCAGCAGCTCCCGTGGACGGCCCGTTTTT; CDR3 protein: CASSSRGRPVF
D gene: .; V gene: TRBV20-1; clone size: few; J gene: TRBJ2-7; CDR3 DNA: TGCAGTGCCCACAGACCCCGGGTCAACTCCTACGAGCAGTACTTC; CDR3 protein: CSAHRPRVNSYEQYF
D gene: .; V gene: TRBV6-1; clone size: .; J gene: TRBJ2-7; CDR3 DNA: TGTGCCAGCAGTGAAGCAACAGGGCGCGTCTACGAGCAGTACTTC; CDR3 protein: CASSEATGRVYEQYF
D gene: .; V gene: TRBV7-2; clone size: .; J gene: TRBJ2-3; CDR3 DNA: TGTGCCAGCAGGGAAAGACCAGGGCCTACGCAGTATTTT; CDR3 protein: CASRERPGPTQYF
D gene: .; V gene: TRBV10-2; clone size: many; J gene: TRBJ2-5; CDR3 DNA: TGCGCCAGCAGTGCAGACGGAGGAGAGACCCAGTACTTC; CDR3 protein: CASSADGGETQYF
D gene: .; V gene: TRBV2; clone size: .; J gene: TRBJ1-5; CDR3 DNA: TGTGCCAGCAGCGACCATCAGCCCCAGCATTTT; CDR3 protein: CASSDHQPQHF
D gene: .; V gene: TRBV7-2; clone size: few; J gene: TRBJ1-1; CDR3 DNA: TGTGCCAGCAGCTTATTATCTAGTTTTAACACTGAAGCTTTCTTT; CDR3 protein: CASSLLSSFNTEAFF